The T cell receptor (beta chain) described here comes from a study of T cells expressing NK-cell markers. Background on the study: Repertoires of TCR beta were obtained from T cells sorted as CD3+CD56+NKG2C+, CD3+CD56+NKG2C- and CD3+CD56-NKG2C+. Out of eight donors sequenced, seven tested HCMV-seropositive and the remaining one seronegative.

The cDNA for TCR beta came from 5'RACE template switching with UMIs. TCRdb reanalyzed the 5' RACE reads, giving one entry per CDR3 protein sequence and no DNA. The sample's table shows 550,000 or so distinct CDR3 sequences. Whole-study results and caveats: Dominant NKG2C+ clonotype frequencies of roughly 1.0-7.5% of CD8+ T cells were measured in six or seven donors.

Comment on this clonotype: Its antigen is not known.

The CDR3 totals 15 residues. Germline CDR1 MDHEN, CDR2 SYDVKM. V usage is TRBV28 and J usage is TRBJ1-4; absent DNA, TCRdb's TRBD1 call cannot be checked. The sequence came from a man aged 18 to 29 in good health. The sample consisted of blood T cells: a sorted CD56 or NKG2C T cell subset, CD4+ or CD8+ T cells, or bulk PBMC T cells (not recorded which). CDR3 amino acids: CASSFVGASRRKLFF.